This entry concerns a single T cell receptor (beta chain). Antigen unknown. Each patient with chemo-refractory metastatic non-small-cell lung cancer was treated with focal radiation plus CTLA-4 blockade using ipilimumab. Sequencing used immunoSEQ multiplex PCR; TCRdb keeps in-frame clones, though not all of them. The sample gives tens of thousands of clones, around three quarters of which show up once; 10% is in the top ten. This entry belongs to a study of radiotherapy plus CTLA-4 blockade in lung cancer. Broader study findings: Blood saw expansion of tumor-derived TCR clones after radiotherapy plus ipilimumab. Alongside interferon-beta, early blood T cell clone dynamics were reportedly the best predictor of response.

Germline values: CDR1 MGHRA, CDR2 YSYEKL. The length of the CDR3 is 14 residues. The ends were cut back, 0 bases at V and 4 bases at J, with 9 bases in the middle. The J gene is TRBJ1-2, the V gene TRBV4-1; D is undetermined. The origin of this receptor is a human donor with non-small cell lung cancer who had a complete response to radiotherapy plus ipilimumab. The sequencing here drew on peripheral blood, taken from a patient treated with radiotherapy plus ipilimumab. The CDR3 spells CASSQETTPYGYTF. In DNA, the CDR3 is TGCGCCAGCAGCCAAGAAACTACCCCCTATGGCTACACCTTC.